This passage covers 20 T cell receptor beta chains from one sample sequenced in a study of cytomegalovirus exposure and HLA in healthy donors. 13 Jbeta primers and 60 Vbeta primers were used for the PCR. TCRdb's copy holds only in-frame clones and misses some; the assay was immunoSEQ multiplex PCR. The sample consists of 140,000 to 150,000 clones, more than 70% of them appearing once. Specimen: PBMCs. The receptor source for this set is a woman aged 40 to 50 in good health and CMV-seronegative.

The gene calls are TRBV2 and TRBJ2-1, with 8 bases lining up with TRBD2. CDR1 and CDR2 from the germline V gene are SNHLY and FYNNEI. There are 16 residues in the CDR3. V shed 3 bases, J shed 0 bases, and the junction held 4 bases outside the gene matches. The CDR3 DNA is TGTGCCAGCAGTGATCCCAGCGGGAGCTCCTACAATGAGCAGTTCTTC. Its translation: CASSDPSGSSYNEQFF.

The rearrangement joins TRBV15 to TRBJ1-5, with 7 nucleotides matching TRBD1. The CDR3 runs to 16 residues. The germline V gene encodes CDR1 LNHNV and CDR2 YYDKDF (reference sequence). V was pared by 3 bases and J by 4 bases, with 9 bases of the junction left unmatched. The chain's CDR3 is CATSSHPGTENQPQHF. CDR3 coding DNA: TGTGCCACCAGCAGTCATCCCGGGACAGAAAATCAGCCCCAGCATTTT.

V gene TRBV6-1 combines with J gene TRBJ1-2; no clear D. The CDR3 runs 14 residues. Germline CDR1 and CDR2: MNHNS and SASEGT. V was clipped by 6 bases and J by 3 bases, with 14 bases between them. CDR3 loop: CASRLSGWDYGYTF. DNA for the CDR3: TGTGCCAGCAGATTGAGCGGTTGGGACTATGGCTACACCTTC.

The V and J genes are TRBV6-5 and TRBJ1-2; the D gene is possibly TRBD1 (5 bases). The CDR3 totals 14 residues. Between the trimmed V and J ends, which lost 0 bases and 4 bases, there was a span of 9 bases. CDR1 and CDR2 (germline): MNHEY, SVGAGI. The DNA of the CDR3 is TGTGCCAGCAGTTACTCGGCAGGGCTCTATGGCTACACCTTC. Its protein is CASSYSAGLYGYTF.

This chain joins TRBV7-8 and TRBJ2-7, with no clear D. This CDR3 spans 12 amino acids. Germline loops: CDR1 SGHVS, CDR2 FQNEAQ. The V end was cut by 8 bases, the J end by 2 bases, with 10 bases between. CDR3 protein: CASSIVPYEQYF. Here the CDR3 DNA reads TGTGCCAGCTCCATAGTACCCTACGAGCAGTACTTC.

This rearrangement joins TRBV30 to TRBJ2-6; possible D gene TRBD2, 6 bases. CDR3 length: 15 amino acids. V lost 3 bases and J 2 bases, leaving 11 bases between the germline ends. CDR1 and CDR2 from the germline V gene are GTSNPN and SVGIG (reference sequence). The CDR3 DNA sequence: TGTGCCTGGAGGCGGGGAACTGCTGGGGCCAACGTCCTGACTTTC. Its translation: CAWRRGTAGANVLTF.

The chain recombines TRBV19 with TRBJ2-7; 8 bases agree with TRBD2. CDR3 size: 11 residues. The germline V gene encodes CDR1 LNHDA and CDR2 SQIVND (reference sequence). V was clipped by 10 bases and J by 2 bases; unmatched bases: 1. The CDR3 loop reads CATGGAYEQYF. In DNA, the CDR3 is TGTGCCACCGGGGGGGCCTACGAGCAGTACTTC. The complete variable domain, with remaining parts taken from reference TRBV19 and TRBJ2-7, reads DGGITQSPKYLFRKEGQNVTLSCEQNLNHDAMYWYRQDPGQGLRLIYYSQIVNDFQKGDIAEGYSVSREKKESFPLTVTSAQKNPTAFYLCATGGAYEQYFGPGTRLTVT.

The rearrangement uses TRBV28 and TRBJ2-5, with 9 bases matching TRBD2. This CDR3 has 13 residues. V gave up 7 bases and J gave up 11 bases; unmatched junction bases: 11. CDR1 MDHEN and CDR2 SYDVKM come from the germline V gene. CDR3 protein: CASMAGGPDEQYF. Here the CDR3 DNA reads TGTGCCAGCATGGCGGGGGGGCCCGATGAGCAGTACTTC.

The chain couples TRBV2 to TRBJ1-2; 10 bases line up with TRBD1. Trimming cost V 5 bases and J 6 bases; bases outside gene matches: 6. CDR1 and CDR2 from the germline V gene are SNHLY and FYNNEI. There are 14 residues in the CDR3. The CDR3: CASSRGQGGHGYTF. CDR3 DNA: TGTGCCAGCAGTAGAGGACAGGGGGGGCATGGCTACACCTTC. Filled out from reference TRBV2 and TRBJ1-2, the complete variable domain reads EPEVTQTPSHQVTQMGQEVILRCVPISNHLYFYWYRQILGQKVEFLVSFYNNEISEKSEIFDDQFSVERPDGSNFTLKIRSTKLEDSAMYFCASSRGQGGHGYTFGSGTRLTVV.

The chain recombines TRBV7-8 with TRBJ2-7; D is possibly TRBD2 (5 bases). The CDR3 is 16 residues long. The V gene's germline CDR1 is SGHVS and CDR2 FQNEAQ. Trimming removed 3 bases at V and 6 bases at J, with 21 bases between. In DNA form, the CDR3 reads TGTGCCAGCAGCTTTTGGGCCGGGGTGGGATCTACCGAGCAGTACTTC. This sequence encodes CASSFWAGVGSTEQYF.

As DNA, the CDR3 is TGTGCCAGCAGGCCCCTCCAGCGGGGGATAGATACGCAGTATTTT. The encoded protein is CASRPLQRGIDTQYF. The genes are TRBV2 and TRBJ2-3; 8 nucleotides line up with TRBD2. The CDR3 has 15 residues. Unmatched junction bases numbered 10, after V lost 6 bases and J lost 5 bases. The germline V gene encodes CDR1 SNHLY and CDR2 FYNNEI.

V usage is TRBV5-6 and J usage is TRBJ1-1, with D unclear. The CDR3 contains 16 residues. V gave up 1 base and J gave up 0 bases, with 13 bases separating them. Germline V gene lookup returns CDR1 SGHDT and CDR2 YYEEEE. CDR3 DNA sequence: TGTGCCAGCAGCTTGCTTCCTATCACTATGAACACTGAAGCTTTCTTT. It is translated as CASSLLPITMNTEAFF.

J is TRBJ2-7 and V is TRBV4-3; D may be TRBD2 (7 bases). Trimming stripped 7 bases from V and 0 bases from J, with 10 bases between. Germline V gives CDR1 LGHNA, CDR2 YSLEER. This CDR3 comprises 13 residues. DNA of the CDR3: TGCGCCAGCACGGGGGGCAACTCCTACGAGCAGTACTTC. This encodes CASTGGNSYEQYF.

This chain joins TRBV27 and TRBJ2-1, with 10 bases lining up with TRBD1. Germline CDR1 is MNHEY and CDR2 is SMNVEV (reference sequence). CDR3 length equals 14 residues. Trimming cost V 2 bases and J 12 bases; bases outside gene matches: 7. CDR3 in amino acids: CASSLTGQGLRQFF. For the CDR3, the DNA is TGTGCCAGCAGTTTAACGGGACAGGGGTTGCGGCAGTTCTTC.

The V call is TRBV4-2, the J call TRBJ1-1; 9 bases map to TRBD1. Trimming cost V 2 bases and J 2 bases; bases outside gene matches: 3. In germline, CDR1 is LGHNA, CDR2 YNFKEQ. The CDR3 sequence is 15 residues long. This CDR3 is CASSQPGQGNTEAFF. The CDR3 DNA reads as TGTGCCAGCAGCCAACCGGGACAGGGTAACACTGAAGCTTTCTTT.

J is TRBJ1-3 and V is TRBV19; tentatively, D is TRBD1 (5 bases). With 3 bases removed from V and 11 bases from J, the gap between germline ends came to 17 bases. This CDR3 spans 14 amino acids. Germline V gene sequence: CDR1 LNHDA, CDR2 SQIVND (reference sequence). The CDR3 coding sequence is TGTGCCAGTAGTATCCAGGGAAATGGAGTCCCCATATATTTT. This gives the protein CASSIQGNGVPIYF.

CDR3: CASSPRRAGEKLFF. DNA of the CDR3: TGTGCCAGCAGCCCCCGGCGGGCGGGGGAAAAACTGTTTTTT. The rearrangement uses TRBV9 and TRBJ1-4; D unresolved. The CDR3 covers 14 residues. The germline V and J ends were trimmed by 4 bases and 8 bases, with 15 bases remaining between them. CDR1 is SGDLS, CDR2 YYNGEE, per germline.

This clone came up a few times. The chain links TRBV4-1 to TRBJ2-7; D uncertain. V lost 1 base to trimming and J lost 3 bases, with 16 bases between them. CDR1 is MGHRA, CDR2 YSYEKL, per germline. The CDR3 is made up of 16 amino acids. In nucleotides, the CDR3 is TGCGCCAGCAGCCAAGTGCCAAAACTCTCTAACTACGAGCAGTACTTC. It encodes CASSQVPKLSNYEQYF.

The chain employs TRBV15 and TRBJ2-5; no definite D call. The DNA end is more similar to TRBJ2-7, so the J call may be wrong. Germline lookup yields CDR1 LNHNV and CDR2 YYDKDF (reference sequence). This CDR3 region has 16 residues. CDR3 in DNA: TGTGCCACCAGCACGGTTAGACAACTCAAATCCTACGAGCAGTACTTC. Protein product: CATSTVRQLKSYEQYF.

The rearrangement joins TRBV21-1 to TRBJ1-3; TRBD1, as called in the table, went unchecked against the DNA. TRBV21-1 is tagged as a pseudogene. This CDR3 spans 19 amino acids. In nucleotides, the CDR3 is TGTGCCAGCAGCAAAGTTGGGCTACAGGGGGCTACCTCTGGAAACACCATATATTTT. Protein sequence: CASSKVGLQGATSGNTIYF.